This TCR beta chain was sequenced during a study of T cell repertoires in cytomegalovirus infection. Study overall: As its CMV epitopes, the study selected recently identified HLA-C-restricted and well-studied HLA-B-restricted targets.

This clonotype turned up a few times. What it binds is not known. The CDR3 length is 14 residues. Germline values: CDR1 LGHDT, CDR2 YNNKEL (reference sequence). Trimming took off 3 bases at V and 4 bases at J, with 12 bases between the two ends. TCRdb recomputed calls from the reads with MiXCR, one row per CDR3 protein. The data hold approximately 990,000 distinct CDR3 sequences, with roughly 30% observed a single time. The rearrangement joins TRBV3-1 to TRBJ2-5, with a possible D match to TRBD1 (6 bases). This specimen consisted of cultured CD8+ T cells from PBMCs, obtained from culture after CMV antigen stimulation. The TCR was taken from a human donor in good health (CMV status not recorded). Some clones in this sample may be carry-over from other donors' samples. CDR3 coding DNA: TGTGCCAGCAGCCACGGGACATCGCTAGAGACCCAGTACTTC. Translation gives CASSHGTSLETQYF.